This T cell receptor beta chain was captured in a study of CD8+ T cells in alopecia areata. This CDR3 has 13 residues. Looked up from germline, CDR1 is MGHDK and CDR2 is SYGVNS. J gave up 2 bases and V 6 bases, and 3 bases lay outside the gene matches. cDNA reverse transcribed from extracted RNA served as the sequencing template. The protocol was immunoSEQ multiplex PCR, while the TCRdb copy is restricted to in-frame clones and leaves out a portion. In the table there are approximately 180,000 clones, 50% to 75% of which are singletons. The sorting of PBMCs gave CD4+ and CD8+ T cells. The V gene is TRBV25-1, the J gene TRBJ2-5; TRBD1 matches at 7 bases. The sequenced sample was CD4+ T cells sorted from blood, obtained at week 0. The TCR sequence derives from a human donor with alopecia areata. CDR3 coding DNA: TGTGCCAGCAGCCCACAGGGGCAAGAGACCCAGTACTTC. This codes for CASSPQGQETQYF.